This entry lists 9 T cell receptor beta chains sequenced from one sample in a study of shared clonotypes between healthy human individuals. Here immunoSEQ multiplex PCR was the method, and the copy in TCRdb shows in-frame clones only, minus some. Altogether about 1.9 million clones are present, around 93% being singletons, with the ten largest covering roughly 1.7%. Naive CD8 populations comprised CD45RO-negative cells positively selected for CCR7, excluding terminally differentiated effector memory CD45RA+ cells. Sequenced sample: naive CD8+ T cells from PBMCs. These receptor sequences come from a man aged 18-30 years in good health. Some clones in this sample may be carry-over from other donors' samples.

To note about this clone: The identical CDR3 is also encoded by other nucleotide sequences in the sample. The CDR3 nucleotides are TGTGCCAGCAGCCTTTATCACGAGCAGTACTTC. This translates into CASSLYHEQYF. The chain employs TRBV11-2 and TRBJ2-7; D uncertain. Germline CDR1 reads SGHAT; CDR2 reads FQNNGV. The CDR3 spans 11 residues. The germline V and J ends were trimmed by 5 bases and 5 bases, with 7 bases remaining between them.

CDR3 DNA sequence: TGTGCCAGCAGTTACGGACAGGGGTCCAACGAGCAGTACTTC. As protein: CASSYGQGSNEQYF. The J gene is TRBJ2-7, the V gene TRBV6-5, with 9 bases matching TRBD1. Germline V gene lookup returns CDR1 MNHEY and CDR2 SVGAGI. The CDR3 consists of 14 residues. V shed 2 bases and J 5 bases; nucleotides not matched to a gene: 4.

This chain joins TRBV2 and TRBJ2-2; 7 nucleotides line up with TRBD2. The CDR3 spans 15 residues. Germline V CDR1 and CDR2: SNHLY, FYNNEI. J gave up 6 bases and V 0 bases, and 4 bases lay outside the gene matches. This CDR3 reads CASSEAGGLAGELFF. CDR3 nucleotides: TGTGCCAGCAGTGAAGCGGGAGGGTTGGCCGGGGAGCTGTTTTTT.

The count of this clone is one. This rearrangement joins TRBV5-1 to TRBJ2-3; 8 bases are shared with TRBD1. The CDR3 sequence is 15 residues long. J gave up 2 bases and V 3 bases, and 5 bases lay outside the gene matches. Per germline, CDR1 SGHRS and CDR2 YFSETQ. This chain's CDR3 is CASSSRTGITDTQYF. For the CDR3, the DNA is TGCGCCAGCAGCTCAAGGACAGGGATCACAGATACGCAGTATTTT.

This rearrangement joins TRBV28 to TRBJ2-1, with 8 nucleotides matching TRBD2. Trimming at V came to 5 bases and at J to 3 bases, leaving 3 bases not matched to a gene. This CDR3 is 14 amino acids long. CDR1 and CDR2 from the germline V gene are MDHEN and SYDVKM. CDR3 nucleotide sequence: TGTGCCAGCAGTCCAGCGGGAGTCTACAATGAGCAGTTCTTC. Its protein is CASSPAGVYNEQFF.

The chain is built from TRBV6-5 and TRBJ2-7; 7 bases agree with TRBD1. The CDR3 totals 16 residues. The junction had 7 bases not matched to a gene; V was cut back by 2 bases and J by 0 bases. Germline V CDR1 and CDR2: MNHEY, SVGAGI. CDR3 residues: CASSYTLQGSSYEQYF. The CDR3 DNA reads as TGTGCCAGCAGTTACACTCTACAGGGGTCCTCCTACGAGCAGTACTTC.

The V gene is TRBV27, the J gene TRBJ2-3; TRBD2 matches 13 bases. The CDR3 has 17 amino acids. Germline V lookup: CDR1 MNHEY, CDR2 SMNVEV (reference sequence). J lost 4 bases, V lost 3 bases, and 7 bases had no gene match. This chain's CDR3 is CASSFPGLAGVADTQYF. The CDR3 DNA is TGTGCCAGCAGTTTCCCCGGACTAGCGGGAGTGGCAGATACGCAGTATTTT.

J is TRBJ2-6 and V is TRBV10-3, with D perhaps matching TRBD1 (6 bases). V lost 1 base, J lost 0 bases, and 25 bases lay in between. The length of the CDR3 is 22 residues. CDR1 is ENHRY and CDR2 is SYGVKD in the germline V gene. The CDR3 DNA sequence: TGTGCCATCAGTGAGTGGGCAGGAACTCATAAAAGAGGGGGCTCTGGGGCCAACGTCCTGACTTTC. It encodes CAISEWAGTHKRGGSGANVLTF.

The CDR3 region has the DNA TGTGCCAGCAGCTCGGGAGTCGGAACGGATACGCAGTATTTT. Protein product: CASSSGVGTDTQYF. This rearrangement joins TRBV11-2 to TRBJ2-3; a possible D gene is TRBD2 (6 bases). Trimming left V 4 bases short and J 6 bases short, with 14 bases between. The CDR3 length is 14 residues. Germline V gene lookup returns CDR1 SGHAT and CDR2 FQNNGV.